In this sample, the clone carrying this TCR beta chain turned up a few times. Antigen specificity is unknown. The data belong to a study of Graves' ophthalmopathy and Graves' hyperthyroidism. Amplification targeted the TCR beta CDR3 regions, with RNA transcripts as the source material. HTBI primers served in a first-round RT-PCR, which a second-round multiplex PCR followed. TCRdb recomputed calls from the multiplex PCR reads with MiXCR, one row per CDR3 protein. The sample includes about 220,000 distinct CDR3 sequences, roughly 21% of them seen just once. Diagnosis relied on clinical symptoms, serum thyroxine, TRAb, thyroid ultrasound and orbital computed tomography. V gave up 4 bases and J gave up 5 bases, with 14 bases separating them. Germline V CDR1 and CDR2: LGHDT, YNNKEL (reference sequence). The CDR3 has 14 amino acids. Study-wide results and caveats: Clonotypes were expanded in thyroid at above 0.001 frequency, and most also appeared in blood.

Sequencing input: peripheral blood. The chain carries TRBV3-1 and TRBJ1-1; TRBD1 is a possible D gene (6 bases). The sequence was obtained from a woman aged 45-59 years with Graves' ophthalmopathy. CDR3 DNA sequence: TGTGCCAGCAGCCGGGGCCAAGGGGGAACTGAAGCTTTCTTT. This codes for CASSRGQGGTEAFF. Using reference TRBV3-1 and TRBJ1-1 for the parts outside the CDR3, the full variable domain is DTAVSQTPKYLVTQMGNDKSIKCEQNLGHDTMYWYKQDSKKFLKIMFSYNNKELIINETVPNRFSPKSPDKAHLNLHINSLELGDSAVYFCASSRGQGGTEAFFGQGTRLTVV.